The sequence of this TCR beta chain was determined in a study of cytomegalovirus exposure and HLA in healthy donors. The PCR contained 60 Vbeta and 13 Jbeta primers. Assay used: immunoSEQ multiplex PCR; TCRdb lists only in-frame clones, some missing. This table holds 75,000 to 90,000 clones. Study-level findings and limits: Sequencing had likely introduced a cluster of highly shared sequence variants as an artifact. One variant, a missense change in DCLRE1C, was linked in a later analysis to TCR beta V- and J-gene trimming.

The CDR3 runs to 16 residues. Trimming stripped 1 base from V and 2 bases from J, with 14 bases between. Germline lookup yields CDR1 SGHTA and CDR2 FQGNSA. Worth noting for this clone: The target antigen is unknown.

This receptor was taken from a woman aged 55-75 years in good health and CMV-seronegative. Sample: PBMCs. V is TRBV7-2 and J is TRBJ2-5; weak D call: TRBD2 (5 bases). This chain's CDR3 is CASSLGARAAQETQYF. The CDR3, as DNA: TGTGCCAGCAGCTTAGGTGCGAGGGCGGCTCAAGAGACCCAGTACTTC.